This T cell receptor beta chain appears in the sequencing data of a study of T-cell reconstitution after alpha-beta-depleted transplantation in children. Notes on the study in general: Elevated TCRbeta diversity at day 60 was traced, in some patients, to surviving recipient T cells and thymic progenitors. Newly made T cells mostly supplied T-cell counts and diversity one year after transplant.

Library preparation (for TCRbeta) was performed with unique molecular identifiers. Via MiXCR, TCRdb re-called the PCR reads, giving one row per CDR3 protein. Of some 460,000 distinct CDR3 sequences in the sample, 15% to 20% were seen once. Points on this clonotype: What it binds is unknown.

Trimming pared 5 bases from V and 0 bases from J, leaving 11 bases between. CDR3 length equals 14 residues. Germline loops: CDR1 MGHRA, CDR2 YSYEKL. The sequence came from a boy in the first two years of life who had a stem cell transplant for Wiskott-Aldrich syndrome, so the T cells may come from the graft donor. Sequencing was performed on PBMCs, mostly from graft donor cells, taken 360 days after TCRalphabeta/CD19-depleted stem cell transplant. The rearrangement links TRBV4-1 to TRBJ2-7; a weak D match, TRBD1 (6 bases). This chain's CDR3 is CASSTRTDSYEQYF. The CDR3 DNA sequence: TGCGCCAGCAGCACACGGACAGACTCCTACGAGCAGTACTTC.